A single sample gave rise to the 9 T cell receptor beta chains below, sequenced in a study of blood T cells in healthy people across ages. Alongside a J-beta primer mix, a sample-barcoded 5' primer served in a second PCR lasting about 7 to 11 cycles. TCRdb re-called the 5' RACE reads through MiXCR, storing one row per CDR3 protein. The table lists approximately 1.5 million distinct CDR3 sequences, about 31% of them singletons. The sequencing sample was made of blood. The receptors stem from a woman in her thirties in good health.

The chain employs TRBV10-3 and TRBJ1-2; D is unresolved. CDR3 length: 13 amino acids. Trimming removed 11 bases at V and 6 bases at J, with 19 bases between. Germline assignment: CDR1 ENHRY and CDR2 SYGVKD. CDR3 sequence reads: CAVREALRDGYTF. The DNA of the CDR3 is TGTGCCGTTCGTGAGGCACTGAGGGATGGCTACACCTTC.

The CDR3 bases are TGTGCCAGTGTCTTGTGGAACACTGAAGCTTTCTTT. Protein: CASVLWNTEAFF. The chain combines TRBV12-3 or TRBV12-4 with TRBJ1-1, with D hard to call. V was clipped by 9 bases and J by 1 base, with 9 bases between them. The CDR3 consists of 12 residues.

This clonotype was recorded a few times. The V gene is TRBV27, the J gene TRBJ2-7; D may correspond to TRBD1 or TRBD2 (5 bases each). The CDR3 has 17 residues. Trimming took 3 bases from V and 0 from J, leaving 18 bases between them. The germline V gene has CDR1 MNHEY and CDR2 SMNVEV (reference sequence). The CDR3 bases are TGTGCCAGCAGTTTGGCTGCCGGGACCCGGAGCTCCTACGAGCAGTACTTC. It is translated as CASSLAAGTRSSYEQYF.

This clonotype showed up just a few times. The chain is built from TRBV12-3 or TRBV12-4 and TRBJ2-7, with 14 bases identical to TRBD2. V was pared by 3 bases and J by 0 bases, with 4 bases of the junction left unmatched. The CDR3 has 17 residues. The CDR3 sequence: CASSLVGLAGASYEQYF. Here the CDR3 DNA reads TGTGCCAGCAGTTTGGTGGGACTAGCGGGAGCCTCCTACGAGCAGTACTTC.

Only a few counts were recorded for this clonotype. V usage is TRBV10-3 and J usage is TRBJ2-3; D perhaps matches TRBD1 (7 bases). This CDR3 comprises 18 residues. Germline V gene data show CDR1 as ENHRY and CDR2 as SYGVKD. V was clipped by 2 bases and J by 4 bases, with 22 bases between them. The CDR3 sequence: CAISERGLAGGSADTQYF. CDR3 in DNA: TGTGCCATCAGTGAGAGGGGACTTGCAGGGGGGTCGGCAGATACGCAGTATTTT.

V gene TRBV7-2 combines with J gene TRBJ1-1; possible D gene TRBD1, 5 bases. Per germline, CDR1 SGHTA and CDR2 FQGNSA. The CDR3 extends over 17 amino acids. V lost 4 bases, J lost 1 base, and 19 bases lay in between. The CDR3 protein is CASSSHLPGLRNTEAFF. CDR3 DNA: TGTGCCAGCAGCTCCCACCTACCGGGACTAAGGAACACTGAAGCTTTCTTT.

This clonotype has at least ten counts. V and J are TRBV28 and TRBJ2-7; D gene ambiguous. V was pared by 6 bases and J by 3 bases, with 9 bases between. CDR3 length equals 12 residues. Germline V gene data show CDR1 as MDHEN and CDR2 as SYDVKM. The CDR3 sequence: CASSLSDYEQYF. The CDR3 DNA sequence: TGTGCCAGCAGCCTATCCGACTACGAGCAGTACTTC.

Only a few counts were recorded for this clonotype. The chain employs TRBV4-1 and TRBJ2-3, with 11 bases identical to TRBD2. The V gene end was trimmed by 3 bases and the J gene end by 4 bases; junction bases not matched to a gene: 3. Germline loops: CDR1 MGHRA, CDR2 YSYEKL. This CDR3 is built from 15 residues. The CDR3 loop reads CASSHSGLAADTQYF. CDR3 DNA sequence: TGCGCCAGCAGCCATTCGGGACTAGCGGCAGATACGCAGTATTTT.

This clonotype was counted only a few times. The chain carries TRBV16 and TRBJ2-1, with a tentative D call TRBD2 (5 bases). Trimming left V 2 bases short and J 9 bases short, with 17 bases between. CDR1 is KGHSY and CDR2 is FQNENV in the germline V gene. The CDR3 runs to 15 residues. The CDR3 spells CASSQDGNSFAEQFF. The DNA for the CDR3 is TGTGCCAGCAGCCAAGACGGGAATAGTTTTGCTGAGCAGTTCTTC. Based on the CDR3 plus reference TRBV16 and TRBJ2-1, the full variable domain is GEEVAQTPKHLVRGEGQKAKLYCAPIKGHSYVFWYQQVLKNEFKFLISFQNENVFDETGMPKERFSAKCLPNSPCSLEIQATKLEDSAVYFCASSQDGNSFAEQFFGPGTRLTVL.